This T cell receptor (beta chain) was captured in a study of blood T cells in healthy people across ages (dated by TCRdb to between 2015 and 2017). Context from the whole study: In model experiments, template switching captured about one uniquely barcoded TCR beta cDNA molecule for every two T cells. To avoid experimental bias, donors of different ages were randomly spread across the sequencing lanes. Two additional independent replicas of 1 million unique cDNA reads from the same blood draw were analyzed for two donors (one aged 18 to 29 and one aged 80 or older). The donors were divided into four age groups: young (average around 17 years), middle-aged (roughly 42), aged (approximately 62) and long-lived (roughly 82). To track age-related changes in TCR beta repertoire diversity, the study relied on deep sequencing normalized with unique cDNA molecular identifiers.

Broad study findings and their caveats: As age increased, observed TCR beta diversity per million T cells dropped in a roughly linear way, and a significant reduction was already evident by age 40. Donor CMV infection status was unknown, potentially confounding age-related changes in expanded clonotypes. Estimates of total diversity based on one million sequenced T cells were regarded as lower bounds and as underestimates. Compared with the aged group, the long-lived group had more naive CD4+ T cells, fewer expanded clones and increased TCR diversity, suggesting age selection. Since profiling was done on bulk unsorted PBMCs, naive and antigen-experienced compartments could not be conclusively compared. The percentage of naive T cells measured by flow cytometry correlated strongly with observed TCR beta diversity.

The library relied on 5' RACE. The second PCR ran for about 6 to 12 cycles and used a J-beta primer mix along with a sample-barcoded 5' primer. A unique molecular identifier was introduced onto each TCR beta cDNA molecule by a template-switch 5' adaptor carrying 12 random nucleotides. Each sample yielded at least 3 million CDR3-containing paired-end reads. First-strand cDNA was synthesized from all RNA with the Mint cDNA synthesis kit, primed by a TRBC-specific oligonucleotide. After uracil-DNA glycosylase treatment, a first 18-cycle PCR used universal primers M1SS and BC2_uni_R on all cDNA. The authors processed their data as follows. For normalization, 1 million high-quality reads were randomly selected from each sample, with every read carrying a distinct molecular identifier. Reads sharing molecular identifiers were discarded rather than binned into consensus sequences. MiTCR, set to a Q25 quality threshold and the strictest error-elimination algorithm, was used for CDR3 identification, clonotype clustering and error correction. A nonparametric unseen species model with Euler transformation was used to estimate a lower bound on total TCR beta diversity. TCRdb reran the public reads through fastp at Q25 and MiXCR, keeping productive beta chains. Rows matching on CDR3 protein sequence are summarized as one entry with the most common DNA and genes. The V and J calls here are based on TCRdb, not the publication. This sample is represented by some 1.8 million distinct CDR3 sequences; 30% to 40% of them were singletons. More than 20% of the sample belongs to the ten largest clones.

The donors were about 40 Caucasian individuals from Russia, aged 6 to 90 years, who were systemically healthy. Each donor gave ten milliliters of peripheral blood, collected into EDTA-treated Vacutainer tubes. Ficoll-Paque density-gradient centrifugation was used to isolate PBMCs, with at least 7 million per sample. Total RNA, at least 5 micrograms per sample, was extracted from PBMCs with Trizol reagent. The percentages of naive CD45RAhigh/CD27high T cells were determined by flow cytometry on a PBMC aliquot from every donor. In regard to this clonotype: The target of this receptor is not known. Qualities for individual bases were not recorded, and no much larger clone is one base off.

Sequenced material: blood. The origin of this receptor is a human donor in good health.

The nucleotides read TGTGCCAGCAGTCAGGGACAGGGTCCGGGTCGCACCTTC. It translates to CASSQGQGPGRTF. The chain joins TRBV12-3 or TRBV12-4 to TRBJ1-2; 9 bases in the middle match TRBD1. Measured from the cysteine to the phenylalanine, the CDR3 is 13 residues long. Of all the DNA, just the CDR3 is kept, 39 bases in frame from base 1. Trimming accounts for 5 bases at V and 13 bases at J, while the number of junction bases matched to no gene is 11.